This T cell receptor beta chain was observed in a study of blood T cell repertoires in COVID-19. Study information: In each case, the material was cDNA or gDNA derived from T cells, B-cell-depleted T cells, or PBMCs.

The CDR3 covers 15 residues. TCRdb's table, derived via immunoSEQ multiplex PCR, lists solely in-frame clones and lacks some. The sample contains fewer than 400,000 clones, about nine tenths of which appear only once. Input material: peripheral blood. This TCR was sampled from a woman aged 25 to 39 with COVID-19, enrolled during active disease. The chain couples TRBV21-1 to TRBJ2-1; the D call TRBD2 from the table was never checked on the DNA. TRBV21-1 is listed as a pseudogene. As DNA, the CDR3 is TGTGCCAGCAGGAAAAGGCGGAGCTCCTACAATGAGCAGTTCTTC. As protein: CASRKRRSSYNEQFF.